The 15 T cell receptor beta chains in this list originate from one sample, sequenced in a study of Graves' ophthalmopathy and Graves' hyperthyroidism (dated by TCRdb to the late 2010s). The listed sequencing device is Illumina HiSeq 2000. For repertoire sequencing, TCR beta CDR3 regions were amplified from RNA transcripts. The first round of RT-PCR was done with HTBI primers and the Qiagen OneStep RT-PCR kit, and was followed by a second round of multiplex PCR, then size selection and purification. In-frame beta chains were kept once TCRdb had trimmed the public reads at Q25 with fastp and called clones with MiXCR. When rows share a CDR3 protein, they turn into one entry using the most common DNA and genes. Here the sample has 260,000 or so distinct CDR3 sequences; around 42% occur a single time. Jointly, the top ten make up less than 60% of the sample. Sequencing used peripheral blood. The receptor source for this set is an adult man with Graves' ophthalmopathy.

This clonotype was seen only a few times. The chain joins TRBV5-5 to TRBJ1-1; TRBD1 is a possible D gene (6 bases). Germline CDR1 reads SGHKS; CDR2 reads YYEKEE (reference sequence). V lost 4 bases and J lost 6, with 19 bases in between. The CDR3 is 15 amino acids. CDR3 coding DNA: TGTGCCAGCAGCGGGAGGCCGCAGGGGCGGGCTGAAGCTTTCTTT. Translated, it gives CASSGRPQGRAEAFF.

V usage is TRBV7-8 and J usage is TRBJ1-5; no clear D. Germline-derived CDR1 and CDR2 are SGHVS and FQNEAQ. The CDR3 sequence is 15 residues long. V was clipped by 2 bases and J by 4 bases, with 12 bases between them. CDR3 protein: CASSLIHAKNQPQHF. The CDR3 region has the DNA TGTGCCAGCAGCTTAATCCACGCCAAAAATCAGCCCCAGCATTTT.

Many counts were recorded for this clonotype. V gene TRBV24-1 combines with J gene TRBJ2-5, with 8 bases matching TRBD1. The CDR3 loop spans 14 amino acids. Trimming at V came to 6 bases and at J to 5 bases, leaving 7 bases not matched to a gene. Germline-derived CDR1 and CDR2 are KGHDR and SFDVKD. The CDR3 DNA reads TGTGCCACCAGTACCACAGGGGGAGGCGAGACCCAGTACTTC. This codes for CATSTTGGGETQYF.

J is TRBJ1-4 and V is TRBV2; 7 bases fit TRBD1. Germline V gene lookup returns CDR1 SNHLY and CDR2 FYNNEI. This CDR3 region has 16 residues. With V trimmed by 8 bases and J by 4 bases, 13 bases remained unmatched. The CDR3 region is CASAGQEASINEKLFF. For the CDR3, the DNA is TGTGCCAGCGCCGGACAGGAGGCGAGCATTAATGAAAAACTGTTTTTT.

The genes are TRBV20-1 and TRBJ1-2; TRBD1 is a possible D gene (5 bases). The germline CDR1 and CDR2 sequences are DFQATT and SNEGSKA (reference sequence). The CDR3 consists of 11 residues. The V end was cut by 6 bases, the J end by 8 bases, with 13 bases between. The CDR3 region has the DNA TGCAGTGCAACCGGGGGGGACGGCTACACCTTC. It translates to CSATGGDGYTF.

This clonotype has only a few counts. The rearrangement uses TRBV7-8 and TRBJ2-7; tentative D call: TRBD1 (7 bases). V was cut by 6 bases and J by 6 bases, with 21 bases left in between. The CDR3 has 15 amino acids. Per germline, CDR1 SGHVS and CDR2 FQNEAQ. The CDR3 reads CASSYAAWQGGEQYF. The CDR3 region has the DNA TGTGCCAGCAGTTACGCGGCCTGGCAGGGGGGCGAGCAGTACTTC.

This clonotype has more than one count but fewer than ten. This chain uses TRBV2 with TRBJ1-5, with D hard to call. Germline values: CDR1 SNHLY, CDR2 FYNNEI. The CDR3 runs 17 residues. The ends were cut back, 4 bases at V and 2 bases at J, with 18 bases in the middle. CDR3 nucleotide sequence: TGTGCCAGCAGTGGACTCCTCGGCGGGTATGGCAATCAGCCCCAGCATTTT. It yields the protein CASSGLLGGYGNQPQHF.

The J gene is TRBJ2-5, the V gene TRBV20-1, with D hard to call. The CDR3 totals 16 residues. V was trimmed by 3 bases and J by 3 bases, leaving 20 bases between them. Germline V gene data show CDR1 as DFQATT and CDR2 as SNEGSKA (reference sequence). CDR3 sequence reads: CSASTAVAPQKETQYF. Here the CDR3 DNA reads TGCAGTGCTAGCACTGCCGTGGCTCCTCAGAAAGAGACCCAGTACTTC.

This chain links TRBV5-7 with TRBJ1-5; D unresolved. TRBV5-7 falls under the ORF class, with uncertain function. The CDR3 loop spans 16 amino acids. V lost 2 bases, J lost 2 bases, and 14 bases lay in between. The CDR3 is CASSFGRTGGNQPQHF. For the CDR3, the DNA is TGTGCCAGCAGCTTTGGGAGGACGGGAGGCAATCAGCCCCAGCATTTT.

The table lists this clonotype with a few counts. The V and J genes are TRBV11-2 and TRBJ1-1; a weak D match, TRBD1 (6 bases). Germline CDR1 is SGHAT and CDR2 is FQNNGV. The CDR3 is made up of 15 amino acids. V was cut by 4 bases and J by 1 base, with 13 bases left in between. In DNA form, the CDR3 reads TGTGCCAGCAGCTCCTCGGGGGGCGCGAACACTGAAGCTTTCTTT. The encoded protein is CASSSSGGANTEAFF.

On this clonotype: This may arise from a read error, as a much more abundant clone is one base away. This chain joins TRBV15 and TRBJ1-5; no firm D call. V lost 5 bases to trimming and J lost 2 bases, with 19 bases between them. Germline V CDR1 and CDR2: LNHNV, YYDKDF (reference sequence). This CDR3 is built from 17 residues. The CDR3: CATSRGRGGGGNQPQHF. As DNA, the CDR3 is TGTGCCACCAGCCGAGGGAGAGGAGGTGGGGGCAATCAGCCCCAGCATTTT. The full variable domain, completed using reference TRBV15 and TRBJ1-5, is DAMVIQNPRYQVTQFGKPVTLSCSQTLNHNVMYWYQQKSSQAPKLLFHYYDKDFNNEADTPDNFQSRRPNTSFCFLDIRSPGLGDTAMYLCATSRGRGGGGNQPQHFGDGTRLSIL.

The V call is TRBV7-2, the J call TRBJ2-7, with a weak D call TRBD2 (6 bases). CDR3 length equals 16 residues. V lost 0 bases, J lost 7 bases, and 19 bases lay in between. The germline V gene encodes CDR1 SGHTA and CDR2 FQGNSA. The CDR3 nucleotides read TGTGCCAGCAGCTTAGCGGCGGGGTACCGATCGGATGAGCAGTACTTC. Protein sequence: CASSLAAGYRSDEQYF.

The J gene is TRBJ1-2, the V gene TRBV24-1, with TRBD1 matching 10 bases. The V gene end was trimmed by 4 bases and the J gene end by 8 bases; junction bases not matched to a gene: 9. The CDR3 has 15 amino acids. Per the germline V gene, CDR1 is KGHDR and CDR2 is SFDVKD. The CDR3 reads CATSESGQGGRGYTF. Written as DNA, the CDR3 is TGTGCCACCAGTGAATCCGGACAGGGGGGTAGAGGCTACACCTTC.

This chain connects TRBV4-2 to TRBJ2-7; D possibly corresponds to TRBD2 (5 bases). V gave up 0 bases and J gave up 3 bases, with 18 bases separating them. CDR3 size: 17 residues. Per germline, CDR1 LGHNA and CDR2 YNFKEQ. The DNA of the CDR3 is TGTGCCAGCAGCCAAGATTCGGCGGGTCCCATACTCTACGAGCAGTACTTC. This codes for CASSQDSAGPILYEQYF.

V is TRBV7-2 and J is TRBJ2-5; no clear D gene. Germline V CDR1 and CDR2: SGHTA, FQGNSA. V gave up 6 bases and J gave up 2 bases, with 13 bases separating them. The CDR3 loop spans 14 amino acids. CDR3 amino acids: CASSSHYKQETQYF. For the CDR3, the DNA is TGTGCCAGCAGTTCCCACTACAAACAAGAGACCCAGTACTTC.